The entry below describes one TCR beta chain. These data originate in a study of blood T cell repertoires in COVID-19. Turning to the study itself: Some COVID-19 samples were acute and others convalescent; all came from the United States, Italy and Spain. The analysed material was cDNA or gDNA that came from T cells, B-cell-depleted T cells, or PBMCs.

In the study's own analysis: Nucleated cell counts were estimated from reference gene primer amplification. The data were produced by immunoSEQ multiplex PCR, yet TCRdb's version contains in-frame clones alone and is incomplete. That table supplies the V and J calls and clone size; D and trimming were determined from the DNA. The data hold over 200,000 clones, with 88% observed a single time. After removal of 0 bases from V and 8 bases from J, the junction contained 11 bases not matched to a gene. In germline, CDR1 is SQVTM, CDR2 ANQGSEA. This CDR3 is built from 15 residues. J is TRBJ1-2 and V is TRBV29-1; 8 bases agree with TRBD1. The source is a woman aged 25-40 years with acute or convalescent COVID-19. What was sequenced was peripheral blood. In DNA, the CDR3 is TGCAGCGTTGAAGACAACAGGGGGTTTAATGACGGCTACACCTTC. This gives the protein CSVEDNRGFNDGYTF.